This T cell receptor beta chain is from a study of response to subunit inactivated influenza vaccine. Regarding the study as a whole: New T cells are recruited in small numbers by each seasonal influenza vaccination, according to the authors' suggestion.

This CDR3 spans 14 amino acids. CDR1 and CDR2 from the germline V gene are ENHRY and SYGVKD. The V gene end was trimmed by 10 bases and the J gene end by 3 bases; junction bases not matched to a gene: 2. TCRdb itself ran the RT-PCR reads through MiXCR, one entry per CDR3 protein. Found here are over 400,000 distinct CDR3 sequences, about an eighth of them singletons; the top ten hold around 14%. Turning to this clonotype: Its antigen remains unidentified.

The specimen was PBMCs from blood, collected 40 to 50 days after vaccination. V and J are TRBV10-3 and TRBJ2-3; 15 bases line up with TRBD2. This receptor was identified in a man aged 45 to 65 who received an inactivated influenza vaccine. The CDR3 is CATGTSGRTDTQYF. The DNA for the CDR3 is TGTGCCACCGGGACTAGCGGGAGGACAGATACGCAGTATTTT.